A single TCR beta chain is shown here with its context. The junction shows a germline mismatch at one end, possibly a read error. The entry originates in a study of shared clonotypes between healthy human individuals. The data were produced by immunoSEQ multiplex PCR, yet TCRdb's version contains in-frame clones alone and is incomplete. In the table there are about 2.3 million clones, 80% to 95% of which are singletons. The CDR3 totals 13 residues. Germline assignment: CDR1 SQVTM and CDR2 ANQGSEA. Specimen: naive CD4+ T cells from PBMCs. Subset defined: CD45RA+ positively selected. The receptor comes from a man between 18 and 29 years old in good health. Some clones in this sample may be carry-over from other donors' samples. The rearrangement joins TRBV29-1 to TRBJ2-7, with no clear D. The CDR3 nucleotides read TGCAGCGTTGAAGATCCCCGACGACGGAGCACGGACTTC. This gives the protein CSVEDPRRRSTDF.